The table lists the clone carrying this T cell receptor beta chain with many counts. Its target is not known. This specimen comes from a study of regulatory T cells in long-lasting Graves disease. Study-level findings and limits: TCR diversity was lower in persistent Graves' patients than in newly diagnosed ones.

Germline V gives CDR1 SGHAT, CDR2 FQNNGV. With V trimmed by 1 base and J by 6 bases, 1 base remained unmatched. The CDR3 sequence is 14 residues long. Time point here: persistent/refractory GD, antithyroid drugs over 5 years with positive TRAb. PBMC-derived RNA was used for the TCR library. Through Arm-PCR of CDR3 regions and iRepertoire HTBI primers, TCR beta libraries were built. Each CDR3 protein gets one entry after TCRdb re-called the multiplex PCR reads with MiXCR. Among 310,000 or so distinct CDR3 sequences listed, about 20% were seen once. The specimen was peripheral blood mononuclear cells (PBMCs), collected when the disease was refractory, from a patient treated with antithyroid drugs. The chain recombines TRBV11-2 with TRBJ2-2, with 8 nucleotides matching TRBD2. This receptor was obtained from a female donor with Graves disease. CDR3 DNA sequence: TGTGCCAGCAGCTTAGGACTAGCGTCCGGGGAGCTGTTTTTT. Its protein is CASSLGLASGELFF.